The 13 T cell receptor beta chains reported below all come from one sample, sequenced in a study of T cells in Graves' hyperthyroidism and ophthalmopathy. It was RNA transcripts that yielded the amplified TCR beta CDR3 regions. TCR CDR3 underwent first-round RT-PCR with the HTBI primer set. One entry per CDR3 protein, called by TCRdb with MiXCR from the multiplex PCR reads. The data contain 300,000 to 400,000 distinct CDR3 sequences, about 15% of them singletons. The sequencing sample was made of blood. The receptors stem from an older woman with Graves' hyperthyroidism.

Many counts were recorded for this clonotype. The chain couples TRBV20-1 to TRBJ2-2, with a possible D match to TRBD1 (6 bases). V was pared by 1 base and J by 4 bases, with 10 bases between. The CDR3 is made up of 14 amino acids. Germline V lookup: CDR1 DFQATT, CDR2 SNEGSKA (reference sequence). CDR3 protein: CSARGDIGTGELFF. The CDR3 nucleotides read TGCAGTGCTAGAGGGGACATCGGCACCGGGGAGCTGTTTTTT.

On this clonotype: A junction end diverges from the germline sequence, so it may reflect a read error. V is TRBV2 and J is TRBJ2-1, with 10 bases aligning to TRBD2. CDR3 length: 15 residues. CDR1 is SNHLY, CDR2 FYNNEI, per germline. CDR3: CASSEAQGWLAGDVF. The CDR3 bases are TGTGCCAGCAGTGAAGCGCAAGGTTGGCTAGCGGGAGATGTCTTC.

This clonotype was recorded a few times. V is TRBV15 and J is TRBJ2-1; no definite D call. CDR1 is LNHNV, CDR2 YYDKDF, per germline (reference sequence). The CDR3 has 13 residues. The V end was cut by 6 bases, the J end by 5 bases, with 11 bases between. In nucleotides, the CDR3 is TGTGCCACCAGAAGGGTGGGGAACAATGAGCAGTTCTTC. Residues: CATRRVGNNEQFF.

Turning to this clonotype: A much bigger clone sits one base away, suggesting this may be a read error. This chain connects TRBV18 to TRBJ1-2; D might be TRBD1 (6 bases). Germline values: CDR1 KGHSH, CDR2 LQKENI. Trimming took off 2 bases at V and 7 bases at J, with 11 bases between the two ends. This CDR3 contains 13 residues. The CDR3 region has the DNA TGTGCCAGCTCACCAGAACAGGGCTGTGGCTACACCTTC. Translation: CASSPEQGCGYTF.

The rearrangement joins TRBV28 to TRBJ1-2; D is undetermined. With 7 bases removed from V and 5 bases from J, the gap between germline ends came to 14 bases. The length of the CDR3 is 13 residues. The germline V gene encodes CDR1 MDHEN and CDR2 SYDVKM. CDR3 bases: TGTGCCAGCACCGTCGGCGGGTCTTATGGCTACACCTTC. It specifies CASTVGGSYGYTF.

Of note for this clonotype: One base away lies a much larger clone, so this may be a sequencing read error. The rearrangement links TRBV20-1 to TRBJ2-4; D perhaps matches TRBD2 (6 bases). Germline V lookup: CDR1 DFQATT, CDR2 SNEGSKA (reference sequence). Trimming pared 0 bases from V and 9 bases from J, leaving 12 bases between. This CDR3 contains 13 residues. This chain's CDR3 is CSARDPGAGIQYF. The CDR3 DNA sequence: TGCAGTGCTAGAGATCCGGGAGCGGGCATTCAGTACTTC.

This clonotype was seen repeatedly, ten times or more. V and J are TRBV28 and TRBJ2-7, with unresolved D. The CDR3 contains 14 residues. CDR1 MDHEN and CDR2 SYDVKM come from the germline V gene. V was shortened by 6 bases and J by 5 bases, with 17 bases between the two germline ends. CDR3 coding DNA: TGTGCCAGCAGCCCAGGACCCGCTGGAAACGAGCAGTACTTC. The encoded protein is CASSPGPAGNEQYF.

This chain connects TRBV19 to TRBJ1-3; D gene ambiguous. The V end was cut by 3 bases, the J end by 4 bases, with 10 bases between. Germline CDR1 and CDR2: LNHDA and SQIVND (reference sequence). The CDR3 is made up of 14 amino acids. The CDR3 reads CASSIVARGNTIYF. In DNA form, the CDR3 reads TGTGCCAGTAGTATCGTCGCGAGAGGAAACACCATATATTTT.

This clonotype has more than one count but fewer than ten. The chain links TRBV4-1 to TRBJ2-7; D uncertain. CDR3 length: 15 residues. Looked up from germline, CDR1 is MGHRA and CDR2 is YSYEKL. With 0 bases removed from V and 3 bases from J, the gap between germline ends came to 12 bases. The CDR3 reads CASSQEVAQVYEQYF. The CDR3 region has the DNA TGCGCCAGCAGCCAAGAAGTGGCACAAGTCTACGAGCAGTACTTC.

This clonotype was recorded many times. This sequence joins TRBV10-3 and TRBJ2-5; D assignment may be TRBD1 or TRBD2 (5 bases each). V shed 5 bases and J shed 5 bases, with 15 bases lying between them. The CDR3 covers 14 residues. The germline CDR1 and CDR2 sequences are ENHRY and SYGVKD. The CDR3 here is CAISPGPQVETQYF. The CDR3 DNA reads TGTGCCATCAGTCCGGGACCCCAGGTGGAGACCCAGTACTTC.

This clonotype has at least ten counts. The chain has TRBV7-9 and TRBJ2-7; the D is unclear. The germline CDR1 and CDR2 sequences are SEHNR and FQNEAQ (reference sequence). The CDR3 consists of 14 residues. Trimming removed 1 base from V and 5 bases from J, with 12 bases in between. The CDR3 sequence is CASSLGSLVHEQYF. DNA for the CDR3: TGTGCCAGCAGCTTAGGGTCCCTCGTCCACGAGCAGTACTTC.

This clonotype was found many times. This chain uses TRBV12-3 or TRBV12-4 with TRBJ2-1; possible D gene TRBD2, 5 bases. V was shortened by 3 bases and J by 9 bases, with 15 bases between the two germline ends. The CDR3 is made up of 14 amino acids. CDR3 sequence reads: CASSLRGKDGEQFF. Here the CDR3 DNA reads TGTGCCAGCAGTTTGAGAGGGAAAGATGGTGAGCAGTTCTTC.

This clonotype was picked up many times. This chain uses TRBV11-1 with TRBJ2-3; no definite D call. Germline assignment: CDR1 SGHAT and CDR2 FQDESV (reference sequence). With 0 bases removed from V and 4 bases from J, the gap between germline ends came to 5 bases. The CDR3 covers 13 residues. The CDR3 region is CASSLAVADTQYF. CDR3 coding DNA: TGTGCCAGCAGCTTAGCGGTGGCAGATACGCAGTATTTT.